This TCR beta chain was captured in a study of early T cells in non-severe SARS-CoV-2 infection. Study-wide context: Unsorted whole-blood RNA was sequenced in bulk, leaving chains unpaired.

Tagging with unique molecular identifiers was applied to individual cDNA molecules. TCRdb processed the 5' RACE reads anew with MiXCR; each CDR3 protein has one entry. The table has approximately 15,000 distinct CDR3 sequences, more than 5.5% seen once; the top ten hold over 5.5%. This clonotype was counted at least ten times. What it recognizes is unknown. The V gene's germline CDR1 is SGDLS and CDR2 YYNGEE. This CDR3 region has 15 residues. V was cut by 1 base and J by 4 bases, with 12 bases left in between. Overall study results and limits: Matching against VDJdb likely underestimated virus-specific expansions, favoring anti-spike CD8.

V gene TRBV9 combines with J gene TRBJ1-3, with D hard to call. This sequence originates from an adult who was a healthcare worker with PCR-confirmed SARS-CoV-2 infection or an uninfected control (not recorded which). The sequenced sample was whole blood, obtained at baseline. The CDR3 protein is CASSVSSGSGNTIYF. CDR3 in DNA: TGTGCCAGCAGCGTATCTTCGGGGTCAGGAAACACCATATATTTT.